A single sample gave rise to the 13 T cell receptor beta chains below, sequenced in a study of blood T cell repertoires in COVID-19. TCRdb's copy holds only in-frame clones and misses some; the assay was immunoSEQ multiplex PCR. The sample carries around 100,000 clones, roughly 80% recorded once. The sample consisted of peripheral blood. The receptors originated from a human donor in a cohort sampled during active COVID-19.

This chain connects TRBV2 to TRBJ1-5; possible D gene TRBD1, 6 bases. This CDR3 has 15 residues. Trimming removed 5 bases from V and 5 bases from J, with 16 bases in between. Germline V CDR1 and CDR2: SNHLY, FYNNEI. The CDR3: CASSYSGAKDQPQHF. CDR3 DNA: TGTGCCAGCAGTTATTCAGGGGCCAAAGATCAGCCCCAGCATTTT.

The chain recombines TRBV12-3 or TRBV12-4 with TRBJ2-1; TRBD1 aligns across 8 bases. Germline trimming cut 6 bases from V and 9 bases from J; bases unmatched to any gene: 7. The length of the CDR3 is 13 residues. CDR3 sequence reads: CASRDRVYGEQFF. CDR3 coding DNA: TGTGCCAGCAGGGACAGGGTCTACGGTGAGCAGTTCTTC.

The chain uses TRBV5-4 and TRBJ2-3; D remains ambiguous. Trimming stripped 2 bases from V and 0 bases from J, with 7 bases between. The CDR3 runs 14 residues. Germline CDR1 is SGHNT and CDR2 is YYREEE (reference sequence). The CDR3 reads CASSFSTSTDTQYF. The DNA of the CDR3 is TGTGCCAGCAGCTTTAGCACAAGCACAGATACGCAGTATTTT.

A single count supports this clone. This sequence joins TRBV5-1 and TRBJ1-2; the match to TRBD1 covers 10 bases. V trimming: 3 bases; J trimming: 9 bases; junction bases outside the gene matches: 8. CDR1 is SGHRS, CDR2 YFSETQ, per germline. CDR3 size: 14 residues. Written as DNA, the CDR3 is TGCGCCAGCAGCTCCGCCGGGACAGGGGAGAGCTACACCTTC. It is translated as CASSSAGTGESYTF.

V is TRBV3-1 (or the pseudogene TRBV3-2) and J is TRBJ2-3; TRBD1 might be the D (6 bases). The V gene's germline CDR1 is LGHDT and CDR2 YNNKEL (reference sequence). V was trimmed by 3 bases and J by 1 base, leaving 14 bases between them. There are 16 residues in the CDR3. The CDR3 bases are TGTGCCAGCAGCCAGAGGGGGATGGGCGGCACAGATACGCAGTATTTT. Translation gives CASSQRGMGGTDTQYF.

A few counts support this clone. The V call is TRBV11-3, the J call TRBJ1-2, with D unresolved. The CDR3 spans 14 residues. CDR1 is SGHNT, CDR2 YENEEA, per germline. Trimming took 1 base from V and 2 from J, leaving 8 bases between them. In nucleotides, the CDR3 is TGTGCCAGCAGCTTAGGGAGTCAGAACTATGGCTACACCTTC. It specifies CASSLGSQNYGYTF.

The gene calls are TRBV7-3 and TRBJ2-1; D is unresolved. The V end lost 5 bases, the J end lost 8 bases, and 13 bases lay between the germline ends. Germline values: CDR1 SGHTA, CDR2 FQGTGA. The CDR3 is 13 residues long. CDR3: CASSRLTRYEQFF. In DNA, the CDR3 is TGTGCCAGCAGCCGCCTCACGAGGTATGAGCAGTTCTTC.

The rearrangement joins TRBV27 to TRBJ1-4; possible D gene TRBD1, 5 bases. Trimming cost V 8 bases and J 8 bases, with 18 bases left between them. The CDR3 sequence is 14 residues long. Germline V gives CDR1 MNHEY, CDR2 SMNVEV (reference sequence). CDR3 in amino acids: CASRGSGKREKLFF. Here the CDR3 DNA reads TGTGCCAGCCGGGGGTCGGGAAAGAGGGAAAAACTGTTTTTT.

This chain joins TRBV7-7 and TRBJ2-3; 12 bases fit TRBD2. The CDR3 is 16 amino acids. Germline V gives CDR1 SSHAT, CDR2 FNYEAQ (reference sequence). Trimming cost V 0 bases and J 5 bases; bases outside gene matches: 3. The CDR3 bases are TGTGCCAGCAGCTTAGCGCTAGCGGGGGGGCAAGATACGCAGTATTTT. Amino acids: CASSLALAGGQDTQYF. Variable domain in full (rest from reference TRBV7-7 and TRBJ2-3): GAGVSQSPRYKVTKRGQDVTLRCDPISSHATLYWYQQALGQGPEFLTYFNYEAQPDKSGLPSDRFSAERPEGSISTLTIQRTEQRDSAMYRCASSLALAGGQDTQYFGPGTRLTVL.

The chain employs TRBV5-1 and TRBJ1-2; 7 nucleotides agree with TRBD1. The V and J ends lost 3 bases and 6 bases, in that order; junction bases with no gene match: 8. CDR1 SGHRS and CDR2 YFSETQ come from the germline V gene. The CDR3 runs 14 residues. The DNA for the CDR3 is TGCGCCAGCAGCTACGGAACACAGGGGAATGGCTACACCTTC. Protein product: CASSYGTQGNGYTF.

The CDR3: CASSQEGSNYGYTF. The CDR3 DNA is TGTGCCAGCAGCCAAGAGGGCAGTAACTATGGCTACACCTTC. V is TRBV2 and J is TRBJ1-2; D unresolved. CDR3 size: 14 residues. The V and J ends lost 6 bases and 1 base respectively, with 12 bases between them. The germline V gene encodes CDR1 SNHLY and CDR2 FYNNEI.

This clone was recorded once. The chain recombines TRBV7-9 with TRBJ2-3; TRBD1 matches at 9 bases. Per germline, CDR1 SEHNR and CDR2 FQNEAQ (reference sequence). The CDR3 sequence is 15 residues long. V was clipped by 8 bases and J by 7 bases; unmatched bases: 13. The CDR3 reads CASARGTGPVNTQYF. CDR3 bases: TGTGCCAGCGCTAGGGGGACAGGGCCTGTGAATACGCAGTATTTT.

The chain uses TRBV5-1 and TRBJ2-1; D may be TRBD1 (5 bases). CDR1 is SGHRS and CDR2 is YFSETQ in the germline V gene. This CDR3 spans 12 amino acids. V shed 6 bases and J shed 5 bases, with 9 bases lying between them. The CDR3 DNA follows: TGCGCCAGCACAGGGTTGGACAATGAGCAGTTCTTC. It yields the protein CASTGLDNEQFF.